One sample yielded the 12 T cell receptor beta chains listed below, sequenced in a study of response to subunit inactivated influenza vaccine. TCRdb reanalysed the RT-PCR reads using MiXCR and keeps one entry per CDR3 protein. This table holds 650,000 to 800,000 distinct CDR3 sequences, around 18% found once. The material sequenced was PBMCs from blood, taken more than 4 days after vaccination. Receptors were obtained from a man aged 50-59 years who received an inactivated influenza vaccine.

The chain employs TRBV3-1 and TRBJ2-7, with D uncertain. Germline-derived CDR1 and CDR2 are LGHDT and YNNKEL (reference sequence). V dropped 6 bases and J dropped 0 bases, with 15 bases sitting between them. This CDR3 has 15 residues. The CDR3 sequence: CASSPGSSVSYEQYF. CDR3 sequence (DNA): TGTGCCAGCAGTCCCGGGTCCAGCGTCTCCTACGAGCAGTACTTC.

The CDR3 reads CASRSAGGSNEQFF. The CDR3, as DNA: TGTGCCAGCAGATCAGCAGGGGGGTCGAATGAGCAGTTCTTC. The chain uses TRBV2 and TRBJ2-1, with D possibly being TRBD1 (7 bases). V gave up 6 bases and J gave up 7 bases, with 16 bases separating them. From germline, CDR1 is SNHLY and CDR2 FYNNEI. The CDR3 covers 14 residues.

The V call is TRBV5-1, the J call TRBJ2-1; 7 bases map to TRBD2. The ends lost 1 base at V and 5 bases at J; junction bases unmatched: 3. Germline CDR1 reads SGHRS; CDR2 reads YFSETQ. This CDR3 has 14 residues. The CDR3 sequence: CASSLLRGNNEQFF. In nucleotides, the CDR3 is TGCGCCAGCAGCTTGCTGCGGGGGAACAATGAGCAGTTCTTC.

The rearrangement joins TRBV7-2 to TRBJ2-5; D could derive from TRBD1 or TRBD2 (5 bases each). With 4 bases removed from V and 4 bases from J, the gap between germline ends came to 19 bases. The CDR3 covers 16 residues. Per the germline V gene, CDR1 is SGHTA and CDR2 is FQGNSA. The DNA of the CDR3 is TGTGCCAGCAGCTCCCCTTTATCGGGGCCCCTAGAGACCCAGTACTTC. Translated, it gives CASSSPLSGPLETQYF.

This clonotype was picked up a small number of times. V is TRBV12-3 or TRBV12-4 and J is TRBJ1-2; 8 bases are shared with TRBD1. The length of the CDR3 is 14 residues. V lost 5 bases to trimming and J lost 8 bases; unmatched junction nucleotides: 10. The CDR3 DNA is TGTGCCAGCAGTCTCCGGAGGACAGGGAACGGCTACACCTTC. It specifies CASSLRRTGNGYTF.

The chain combines TRBV20-1 with TRBJ2-7; D call uncertain. From germline, CDR1 is DFQATT and CDR2 SNEGSKA (reference sequence). V was trimmed by 0 bases and J by 0 bases, leaving 12 bases between them. The CDR3 is 15 amino acids. The CDR3 protein is CSARDFSAASYEQYF. The CDR3 DNA is TGCAGTGCTAGAGATTTCAGCGCGGCCTCCTACGAGCAGTACTTC.

This sequence joins TRBV11-3 and TRBJ2-5, with no clear D. Trimming took off 5 bases at V and 5 bases at J, with 15 bases between the two ends. This CDR3 is built from 14 residues. The germline V gene encodes CDR1 SGHNT and CDR2 YENEEA. The CDR3 sequence is CASSQRGQVETQYF. CDR3 DNA: TGTGCCAGCAGCCAGCGTGGCCAGGTGGAGACCCAGTACTTC.

This clonotype was counted between two and nine times. V is TRBV2 and J is TRBJ1-2, with D possibly matching TRBD1 (6 bases). V was clipped by 6 bases and J by 8 bases, with 13 bases between them. Per the germline V gene, CDR1 is SNHLY and CDR2 is FYNNEI. The CDR3 is 12 residues long. CDR3 nucleotide sequence: TGTGCCAGCAGACAGGGACCTCTCGGCTACACCTTC. This codes for CASRQGPLGYTF.

This clonotype was found many times. The genes are TRBV20-1 and TRBJ2-3; 7 nucleotides match TRBD2. Germline CDR1 and CDR2: DFQATT and SNEGSKA (reference sequence). Losses at the gene ends were 4 bases for V and 0 bases for J; bases not matched to a gene: 7. CDR3 length equals 15 residues. Here the CDR3 DNA reads TGCAGTGCTACCACCGGGACTACCAGCACAGATACGCAGTATTTT. Translation: CSATTGTTSTDTQYF.

This clonotype was recorded at least ten times. The gene calls are TRBV5-1 and TRBJ2-7, with D uncertain. V was trimmed by 2 bases and J by 2 bases, leaving 11 bases between them. CDR3 length: 14 amino acids. Per the germline V gene, CDR1 is SGHRS and CDR2 is YFSETQ. The CDR3 bases are TGCGCCAGCAGCTTAGATGGGCAGACCTACGAGCAGTACTTC. This encodes CASSLDGQTYEQYF.

This chain uses TRBV20-1 with TRBJ2-7, with TRBD1 identical over 9 bases. Per the germline V gene, CDR1 is DFQATT and CDR2 is SNEGSKA (reference sequence). The CDR3 extends over 14 amino acids. The J segment lost 2 bases and the V segment lost 5 bases, leaving 7 bases of the junction unmatched. For the CDR3, the DNA is TGCAGTGCTCGCCGGGACAGGGATCCCTACGAGCAGTACTTC. This sequence encodes CSARRDRDPYEQYF.

This clonotype was counted only a few times. The CDR3 bases are TGCGCCAGCAGCCAGAATCTTTTGGTGGAGACCCAGTACTTC. This encodes CASSQNLLVETQYF. This chain joins TRBV4-1 and TRBJ2-5, with unresolved D. V lost 3 bases and J lost 5, with 13 bases in between. The CDR3 is made up of 14 amino acids. Germline V gives CDR1 MGHRA, CDR2 YSYEKL.